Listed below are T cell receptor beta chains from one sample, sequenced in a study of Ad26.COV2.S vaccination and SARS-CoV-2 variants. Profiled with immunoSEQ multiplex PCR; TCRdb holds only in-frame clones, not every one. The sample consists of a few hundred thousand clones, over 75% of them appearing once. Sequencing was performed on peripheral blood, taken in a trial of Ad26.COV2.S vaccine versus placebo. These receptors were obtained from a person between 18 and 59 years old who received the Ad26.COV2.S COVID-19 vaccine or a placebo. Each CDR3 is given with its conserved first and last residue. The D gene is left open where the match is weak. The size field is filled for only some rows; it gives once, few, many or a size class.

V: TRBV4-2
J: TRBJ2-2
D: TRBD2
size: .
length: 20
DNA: TGTGCCAGCAGCCAAGTTAGATTAGCGGGGGCCCTATCGGGCACCGGGGAGCTGTTTTTT
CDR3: CASSQVRLAGALSGTGELFF

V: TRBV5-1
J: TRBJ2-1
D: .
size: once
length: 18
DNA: TGCGCCAGCAGCCGTCTGAGACAGGAGGTTAGCTCCTACAATGAGCAGTTCTTC
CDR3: CASSRLRQEVSSYNEQFF

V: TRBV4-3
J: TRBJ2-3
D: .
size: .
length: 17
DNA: TGCGCCAGCAGCCAAGACGGGCAGGGGAAAGTCACAGATACGCAGTATTTT
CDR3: CASSQDGQGKVTDTQYF

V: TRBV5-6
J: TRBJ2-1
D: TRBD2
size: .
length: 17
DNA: TGTGCCAGCAGCCCTGATCCCGAACTAGCGGGCACCAGGAGGCAGTTCTTC
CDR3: CASSPDPELAGTRRQFF

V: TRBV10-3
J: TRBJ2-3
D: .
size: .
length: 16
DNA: TGTGCCACGTCAAGGGGGGGCAGTCCCCGCACAGATACGCAGTATTTT
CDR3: CATSRGGSPRTDTQYF

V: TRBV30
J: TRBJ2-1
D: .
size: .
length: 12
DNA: TGTGCCTGGAGGGCTGGGTGGGGTGAGCAGTTCTTC
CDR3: CAWRAGWGEQFF

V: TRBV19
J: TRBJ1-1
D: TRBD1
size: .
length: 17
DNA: TGTGCCAGTAGTTTTGTCCCGGGACAGGGTGTGAACACTGAAGCTTTCTTT
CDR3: CASSFVPGQGVNTEAFF

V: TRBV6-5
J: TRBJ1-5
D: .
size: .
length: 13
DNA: TGTGCCAGCAGTCCCCGACCGGATCAGCCCCAGCATTTT
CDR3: CASSPRPDQPQHF

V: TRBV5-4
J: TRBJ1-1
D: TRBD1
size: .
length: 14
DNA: TGTGCCAGCAGCTGGGACAGCCTGAACACTGAAGCTTTCTTT
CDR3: CASSWDSLNTEAFF

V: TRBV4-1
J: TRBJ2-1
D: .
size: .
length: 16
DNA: TGCGCCAGCAGCCAAGATGAGAGTTTCGTGGGCAATGAGCAGTTCTTC
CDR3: CASSQDESFVGNEQFF

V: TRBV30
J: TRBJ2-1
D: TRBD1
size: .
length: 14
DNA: TGTGCCTGGACGGGACAGGGGGCCTACAATGAGCAGTTCTTC
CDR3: CAWTGQGAYNEQFF

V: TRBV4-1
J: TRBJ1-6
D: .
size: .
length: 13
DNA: TGCGCCAGCCGCTGGCAGGGAGATTCACCCCTCCACTTT
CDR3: CASRWQGDSPLHF

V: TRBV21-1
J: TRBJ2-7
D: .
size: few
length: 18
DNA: TGTGCCAGCATCGATAACACGAGGACAGGGACCCCATGGGACGAGCAGTACTTC
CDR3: CASIDNTRTGTPWDEQYF

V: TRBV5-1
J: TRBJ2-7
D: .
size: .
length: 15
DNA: TGCGCCAGCAGTTTGTCCCCACAGGGCGCCTACGAGCAGTACTTC
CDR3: CASSLSPQGAYEQYF

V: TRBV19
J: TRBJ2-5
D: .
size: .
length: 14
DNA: TGTGCCAGTAGGAAGGGGAGTTCTAAAGAGACCCAGTACTTC
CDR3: CASRKGSSKETQYF

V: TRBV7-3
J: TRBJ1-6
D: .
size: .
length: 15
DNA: TGTGCCAGCAGCTTAATGGGCTCCTATAATTCACCCCTCCACTTT
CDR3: CASSLMGSYNSPLHF

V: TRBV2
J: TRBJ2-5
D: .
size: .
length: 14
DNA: TGTGCCAGCAGTCGTTCTAGTAGGGTGGAGACCCAGTACTTC
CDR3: CASSRSSRVETQYF

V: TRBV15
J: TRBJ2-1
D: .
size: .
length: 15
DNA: TGTGCCACCAGCAGAGGCTCAGGGTTCCCCAATGAGCAGTTCTTC
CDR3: CATSRGSGFPNEQFF

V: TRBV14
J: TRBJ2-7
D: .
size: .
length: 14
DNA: TGTGCCAGCAGCCAAGATAAGTCGTTAACGGAGAGGTACTTC
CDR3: CASSQDKSLTERYF

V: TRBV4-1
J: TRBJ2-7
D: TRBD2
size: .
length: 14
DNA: TGCGCCAGCAGCCACCTAGCGGGGGGATACGAGCAGTACTTC
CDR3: CASSHLAGGYEQYF

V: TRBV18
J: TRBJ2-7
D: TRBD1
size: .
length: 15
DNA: TGTGCCAGCTCACCTTGGGACAGTACAGCCTACGAGCAGTACTTC
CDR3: CASSPWDSTAYEQYF

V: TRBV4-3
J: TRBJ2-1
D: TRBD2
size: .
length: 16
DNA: TGCGCCAGCAGCCAAGAGCCAGCGGGGGGGCCGAGTGAGCAGTTCTTC
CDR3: CASSQEPAGGPSEQFF

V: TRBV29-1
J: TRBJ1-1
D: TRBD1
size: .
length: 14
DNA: TGCAGCGTTGCGCGGGACAGGGCTAGCACTGAAGCTTTCTTT
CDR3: CSVARDRASTEAFF

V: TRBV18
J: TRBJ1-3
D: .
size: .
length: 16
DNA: TGTGCCAGCTCACCACTGGGCCCGGGCTCTGGAAACACCATATATTTT
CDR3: CASSPLGPGSGNTIYF

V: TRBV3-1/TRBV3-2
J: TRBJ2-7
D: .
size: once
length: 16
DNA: TGTGCCAGCGCTCAGATAGGGGGGGCTAGCTCCTACGAGCAGTACTTC
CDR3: CASAQIGGASSYEQYF

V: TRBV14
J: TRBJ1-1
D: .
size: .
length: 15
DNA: TGTGCCAGCAGCCAAGTTATGACAGTGATCACTGAAGCTTTCTTT
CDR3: CASSQVMTVITEAFF

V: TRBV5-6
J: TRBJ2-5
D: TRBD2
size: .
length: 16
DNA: TGTGCCAGCAGCTTGGCCTTTGGCGGGGGGCAAGAGACCCAGTACTTC
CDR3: CASSLAFGGGQETQYF

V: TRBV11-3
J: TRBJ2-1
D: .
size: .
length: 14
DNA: TGTGCCAGCAGCTTTGGCAATGGGGGGAATGAGCAGTTCTTC
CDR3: CASSFGNGGNEQFF

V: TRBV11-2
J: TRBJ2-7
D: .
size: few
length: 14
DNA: TGTGCCAGCAGCCCGGCCACCCACTTATACGAGCAGTACTTC
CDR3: CASSPATHLYEQYF